This T cell receptor (beta chain) is from a study of T cell responses to AZD1222 COVID-19 vaccine. CDR1 LNHDA and CDR2 SQIVND come from the germline V gene (reference sequence). CDR3 length: 14 residues. Trimming at V came to 5 bases and at J to 9 bases, leaving 8 bases not matched to a gene. This table comes from immunoSEQ multiplex PCR, and its TCRdb copy is limited to in-frame clones, with some not included. Among about 150,000 clones listed, approximately 86% were seen once. A single count supports this clone. This TCR was recovered from an adult who received the MenACWY meningococcal vaccine as a control. The V call is TRBV19, the J call TRBJ2-1; TRBD1 matches 9 bases. The source was peripheral blood, collected 28 days after the second dose of the MenACWY control vaccine. The CDR3: CASSGTGQGGEQFF. The CDR3 DNA follows: TGTGCCAGTAGTGGGACAGGGCAGGGTGGTGAGCAGTTCTTC.